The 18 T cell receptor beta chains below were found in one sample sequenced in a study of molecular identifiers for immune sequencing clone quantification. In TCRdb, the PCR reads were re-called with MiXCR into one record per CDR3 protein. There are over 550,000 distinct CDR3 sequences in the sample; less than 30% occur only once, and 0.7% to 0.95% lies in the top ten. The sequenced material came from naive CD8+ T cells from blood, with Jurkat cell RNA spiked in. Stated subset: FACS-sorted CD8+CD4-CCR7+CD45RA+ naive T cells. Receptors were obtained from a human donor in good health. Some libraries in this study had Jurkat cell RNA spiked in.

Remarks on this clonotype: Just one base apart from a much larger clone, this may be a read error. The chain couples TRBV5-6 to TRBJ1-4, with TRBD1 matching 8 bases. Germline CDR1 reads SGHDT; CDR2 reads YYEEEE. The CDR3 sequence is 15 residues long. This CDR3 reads CAGSPGTGRPEKLFF. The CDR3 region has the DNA TGTGCCGGCAGCCCCGGGACAGGACGACCTGAAAAACTGTTTTTT.

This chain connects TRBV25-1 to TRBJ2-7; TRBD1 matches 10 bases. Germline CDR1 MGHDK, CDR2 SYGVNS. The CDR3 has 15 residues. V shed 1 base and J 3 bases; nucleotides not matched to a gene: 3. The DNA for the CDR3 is TGTGCCAGCAGTGAATCCGGGACAGGGGACTACGAGCAGTACTTC. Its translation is CASSESGTGDYEQYF.

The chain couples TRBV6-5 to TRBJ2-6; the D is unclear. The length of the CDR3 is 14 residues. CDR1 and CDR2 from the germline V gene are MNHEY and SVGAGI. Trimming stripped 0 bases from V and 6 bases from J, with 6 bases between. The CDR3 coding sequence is TGTGCCAGCAGTTACTCCCCTGTGGCCAACGTCCTGACTTTC. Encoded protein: CASSYSPVANVLTF.

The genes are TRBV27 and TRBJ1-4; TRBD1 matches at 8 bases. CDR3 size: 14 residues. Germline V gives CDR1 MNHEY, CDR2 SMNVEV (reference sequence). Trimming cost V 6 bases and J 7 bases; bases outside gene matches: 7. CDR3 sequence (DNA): TGTGCCAGCAGCCGGACAGGGCGGGCTGAAAAACTGTTTTTT. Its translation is CASSRTGRAEKLFF. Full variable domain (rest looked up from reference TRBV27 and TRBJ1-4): EAQVTQNPRYLITVTGKKLTVTCSQNMNHEYMSWYRQDPGLGLRQIYYSMNVEVTDKGDVPEGYKVSRKEKRNFPLILESPSPNQTSLYFCASSRTGRAEKLFFGSGTQLSVL.

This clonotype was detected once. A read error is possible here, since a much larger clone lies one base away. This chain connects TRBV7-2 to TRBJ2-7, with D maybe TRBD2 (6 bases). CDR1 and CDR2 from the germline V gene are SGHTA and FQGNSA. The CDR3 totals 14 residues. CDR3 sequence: CASSPGTFSYGQYF. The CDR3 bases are TGTGCCAGCAGCCCAGGGACTTTCTCCTACGGGCAGTACTTC.

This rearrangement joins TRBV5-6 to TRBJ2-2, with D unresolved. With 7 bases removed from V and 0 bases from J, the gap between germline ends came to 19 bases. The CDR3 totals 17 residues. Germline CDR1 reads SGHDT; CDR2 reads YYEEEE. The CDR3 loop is CASGSVPLPSNTGELFF. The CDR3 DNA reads TGTGCCAGCGGCTCGGTCCCACTCCCGTCGAACACCGGGGAGCTGTTTTTT.

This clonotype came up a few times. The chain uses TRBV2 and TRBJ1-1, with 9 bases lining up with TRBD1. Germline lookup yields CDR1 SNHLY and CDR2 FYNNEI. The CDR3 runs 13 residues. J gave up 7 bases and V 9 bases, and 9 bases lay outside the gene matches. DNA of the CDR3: TGTGCCAGAAGCGGGACAGGGTTTATTGAAGCTTTCTTT. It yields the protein CARSGTGFIEAFF.

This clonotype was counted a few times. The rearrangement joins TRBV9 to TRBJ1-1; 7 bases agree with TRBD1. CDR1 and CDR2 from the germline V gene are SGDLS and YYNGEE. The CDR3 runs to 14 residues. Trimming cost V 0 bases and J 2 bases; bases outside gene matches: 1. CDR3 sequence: CASSVGDSNTEAFF. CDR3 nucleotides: TGTGCCAGCAGCGTAGGGGACAGCAACACTGAAGCTTTCTTT.

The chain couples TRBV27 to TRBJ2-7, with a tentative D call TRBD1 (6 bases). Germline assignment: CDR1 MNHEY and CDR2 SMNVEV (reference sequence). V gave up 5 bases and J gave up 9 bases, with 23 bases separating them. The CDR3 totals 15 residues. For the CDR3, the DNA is TGTGCCAGCAGTCCATTTATGGCGCCTGGGGGCGTGCAGTACTTC. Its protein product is CASSPFMAPGGVQYF.

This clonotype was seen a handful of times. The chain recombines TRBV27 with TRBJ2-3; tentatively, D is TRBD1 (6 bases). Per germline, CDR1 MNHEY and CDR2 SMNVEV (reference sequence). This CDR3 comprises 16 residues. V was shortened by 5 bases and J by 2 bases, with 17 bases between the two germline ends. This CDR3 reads CASSTLMGASTDTQYF. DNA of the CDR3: TGTGCCAGCAGTACCTTGATGGGGGCCTCCACAGATACGCAGTATTTT.

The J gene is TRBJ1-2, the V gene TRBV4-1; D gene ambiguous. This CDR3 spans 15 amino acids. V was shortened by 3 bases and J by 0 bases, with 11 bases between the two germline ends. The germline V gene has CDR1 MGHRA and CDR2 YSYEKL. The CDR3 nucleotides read TGCGCCAGCAGCCACGTCGTTCTCACTAACTATGGCTACACCTTC. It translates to CASSHVVLTNYGYTF.

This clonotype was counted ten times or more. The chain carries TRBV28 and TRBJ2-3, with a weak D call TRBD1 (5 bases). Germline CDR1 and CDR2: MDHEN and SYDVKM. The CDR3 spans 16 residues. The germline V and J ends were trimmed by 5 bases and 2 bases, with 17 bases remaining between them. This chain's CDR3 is CASSAAWGANTDTQYF. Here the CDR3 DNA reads TGTGCCAGCAGTGCCGCGTGGGGCGCGAACACAGATACGCAGTATTTT. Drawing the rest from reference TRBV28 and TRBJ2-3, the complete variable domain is DVKVTQSSRYLVKRTGEKVFLECVQDMDHENMFWYRQDPGLGLRLIYFSYDVKMKEKGDIPEGYSVSREKKERFSLILESASTNQTSMYLCASSAAWGANTDTQYFGPGTRLTVL.

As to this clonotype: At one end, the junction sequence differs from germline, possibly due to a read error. CDR3 in amino acids: CATTALGVRELCF. In DNA, the CDR3 is TGTGCCACCACCGCCCTCGGGGTCAGGGAGCTGTGTTTT. The chain joins TRBV24-1 to TRBJ2-2; the D call may be TRBD1 or TRBD2 (5 bases each). This CDR3 is built from 13 residues. Germline lookup yields CDR1 KGHDR and CDR2 SFDVKD.

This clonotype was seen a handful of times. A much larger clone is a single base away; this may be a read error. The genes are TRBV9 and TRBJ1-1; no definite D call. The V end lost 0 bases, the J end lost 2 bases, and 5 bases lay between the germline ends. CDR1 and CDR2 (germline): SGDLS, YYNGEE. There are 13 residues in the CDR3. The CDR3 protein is CASSVAGNTEAFF. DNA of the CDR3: TGTGCCAGCAGCGTAGCGGGAAACACTGAAGCTTTCTTT.

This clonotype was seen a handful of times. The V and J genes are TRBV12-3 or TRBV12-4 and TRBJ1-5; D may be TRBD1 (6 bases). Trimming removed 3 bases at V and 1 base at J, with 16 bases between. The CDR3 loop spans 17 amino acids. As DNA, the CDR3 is TGTGCCAGCAGTTTTTTATACGGGACACTAAGCAATCAGCCCCAGCATTTT. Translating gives CASSFLYGTLSNQPQHF.

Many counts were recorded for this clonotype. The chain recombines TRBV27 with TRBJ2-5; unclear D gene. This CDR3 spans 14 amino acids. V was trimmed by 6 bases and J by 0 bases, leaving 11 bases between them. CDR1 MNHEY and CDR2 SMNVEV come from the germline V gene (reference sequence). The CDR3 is CASRPLEYQETQYF. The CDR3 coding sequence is TGTGCCAGCAGGCCTTTGGAGTACCAAGAGACCCAGTACTTC.

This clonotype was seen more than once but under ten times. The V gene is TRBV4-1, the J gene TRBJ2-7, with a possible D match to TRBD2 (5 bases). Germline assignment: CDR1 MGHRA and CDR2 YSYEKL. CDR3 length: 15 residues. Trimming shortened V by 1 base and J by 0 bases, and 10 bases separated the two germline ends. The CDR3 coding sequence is TGCGCCAGCAGCCAAGCTTACGGGGACTCCTACGAGCAGTACTTC. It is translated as CASSQAYGDSYEQYF.

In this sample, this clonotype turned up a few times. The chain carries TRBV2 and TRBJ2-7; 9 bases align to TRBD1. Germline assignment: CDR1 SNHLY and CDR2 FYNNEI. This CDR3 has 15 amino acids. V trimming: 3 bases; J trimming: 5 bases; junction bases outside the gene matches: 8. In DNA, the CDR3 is TGTGCCAGCAGTGATAGGTGGGACAGGGCCCACGAGCAGTACTTC. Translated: CASSDRWDRAHEQYF.